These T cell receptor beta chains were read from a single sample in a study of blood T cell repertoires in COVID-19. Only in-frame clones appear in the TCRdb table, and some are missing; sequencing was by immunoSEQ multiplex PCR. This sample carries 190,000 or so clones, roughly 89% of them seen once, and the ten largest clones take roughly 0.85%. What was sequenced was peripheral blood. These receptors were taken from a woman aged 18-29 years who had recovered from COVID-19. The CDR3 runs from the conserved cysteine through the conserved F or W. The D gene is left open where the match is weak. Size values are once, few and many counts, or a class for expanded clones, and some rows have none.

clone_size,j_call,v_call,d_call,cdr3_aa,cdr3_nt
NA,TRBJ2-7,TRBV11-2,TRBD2,CASSDSSGGFSYEQYF,TGTGCCAGCAGCGACAGCAGCGGGGGGTTCTCCTACGAGCAGTACTTC
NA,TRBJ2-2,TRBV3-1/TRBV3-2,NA,CASSHGRGGTGELFF,TGTGCCAGCAGCCACGGTAGGGGCGGCACCGGGGAGCTGTTTTTT
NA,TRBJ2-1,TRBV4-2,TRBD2,CASSQALAGNEQFF,TGTGCCAGCAGCCAAGCGCTAGCGGGCAATGAGCAGTTCTTC
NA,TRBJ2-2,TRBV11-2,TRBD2,CASSSGGLAPNTGELFF,TGTGCCAGCAGCTCAGGAGGACTAGCGCCAAACACCGGGGAGCTGTTTTTT
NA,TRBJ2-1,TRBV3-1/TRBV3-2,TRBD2,CASSLAGDYNEQFF,TGTGCCAGCAGCCTAGCGGGGGACTACAATGAGCAGTTCTTC
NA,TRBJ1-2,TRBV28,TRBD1,CASSLRTGGWSGYTF,TGTGCCAGCAGTTTAAGGACAGGGGGTTGGTCTGGCTACACCTTC
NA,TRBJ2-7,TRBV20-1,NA,CSAGEAGVRYEQYF,TGCAGTGCTGGTGAGGCAGGCGTGCGCTACGAGCAGTACTTC
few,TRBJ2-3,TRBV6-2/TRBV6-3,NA,CASSRGGRGTDTQYF,TGTGCCAGCAGTAGGGGGGGCCGGGGCACAGATACGCAGTATTTT
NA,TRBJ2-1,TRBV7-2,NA,CASSLRASEGDEQFF,TGTGCCAGCAGCTTAAGGGCTAGCGAAGGGGATGAGCAGTTCTTC
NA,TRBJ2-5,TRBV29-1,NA,CSVVMRAGGTQYF,TGCAGCGTTGTTATGCGGGCCGGTGGGACCCAGTACTTC
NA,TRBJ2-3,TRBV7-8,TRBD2,CASSRTSGGADTQYF,TGTGCCAGCAGCCGGACTAGCGGGGGGGCCGATACGCAGTATTTT
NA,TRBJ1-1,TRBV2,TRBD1,CASSNFGQGNTEAFF,TGTGCCAGCAGTAACTTTGGACAGGGGAACACTGAAGCTTTCTTT
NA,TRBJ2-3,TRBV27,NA,CASSSTTSTDTQYF,TGTGCCAGCAGTTCCACGACTAGCACAGATACGCAGTATTTT
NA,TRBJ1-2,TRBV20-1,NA,CSAYRVLYTF,TGCAGTGCTTACAGGGTCCTCTACACCTTC
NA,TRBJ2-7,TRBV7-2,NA,CASTPDSGNFYEQYF,TGTGCCAGCACCCCGGATAGCGGCAATTTCTACGAGCAGTACTTC
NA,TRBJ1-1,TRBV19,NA,CASSIGTGTEAFF,TGTGCCAGTAGTATAGGTACCGGCACTGAAGCTTTCTTT
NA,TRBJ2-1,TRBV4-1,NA,CASSQPTSSPANEQFF,TGCGCCAGCAGCCAGCCTACTAGTTCCCCGGCGAATGAGCAGTTCTTC
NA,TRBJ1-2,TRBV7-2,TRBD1,CASSSNKWTGFNGYTF,TGTGCCAGCAGCTCGAATAAATGGACAGGGTTCAATGGCTACACCTTC
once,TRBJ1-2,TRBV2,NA,CASTEGGGGNYGYTF,TGTGCCAGCACCGAAGGCGGGGGAGGCAACTATGGCTACACCTTC
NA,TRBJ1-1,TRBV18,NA,CASSAGENTEAFF,TGTGCCAGCTCCGCCGGGGAGAACACTGAAGCTTTCTTT
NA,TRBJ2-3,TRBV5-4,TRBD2,CASSPTSGVFTDTQYF,TGTGCCAGCAGCCCAACTAGCGGGGTCTTCACAGATACGCAGTATTTT
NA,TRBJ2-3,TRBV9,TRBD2,CASGHSGKADTQYF,TGTGCCAGCGGCCATAGCGGGAAGGCAGATACGCAGTATTTT
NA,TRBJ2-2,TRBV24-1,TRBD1,CATSARATGQVNTGELFF,TGTGCCACCAGTGCCCGCGCGACGGGACAGGTAAACACCGGGGAGCTGTTTTTT
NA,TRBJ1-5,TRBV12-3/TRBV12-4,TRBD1,CASSRDRSQPQHF,TGTGCCAGCAGTCGGGACAGAAGTCAGCCCCAGCATTTT
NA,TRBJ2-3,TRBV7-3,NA,CASSTSGSTDTQYF,TGTGCCAGCAGCACAAGCGGTAGCACAGATACGCAGTATTTT
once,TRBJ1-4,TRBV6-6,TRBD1,CASSLDRAATNEKLFF,TGTGCCAGCAGTCTGGACAGGGCTGCAACTAATGAAAAACTGTTTTTT
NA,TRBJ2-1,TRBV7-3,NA,CASSLTGGAWVDEQFF,TGTGCCAGCAGCTTAACAGGGGGGGCCTGGGTAGATGAGCAGTTCTTC
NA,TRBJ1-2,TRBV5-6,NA,CASSFEGGYTF,TGTGCCAGCAGCTTTGAGGGTGGCTACACCTTC
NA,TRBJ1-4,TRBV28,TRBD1,CASSQQGAGNEKLFF,TGTGCCAGCAGCCAACAGGGGGCAGGAAATGAAAAACTGTTTTTT
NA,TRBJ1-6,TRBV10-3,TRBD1,CAIMAGGNSPLHF,TGTGCCATCATGGCAGGGGGCAATTCACCCCTCCACTTT
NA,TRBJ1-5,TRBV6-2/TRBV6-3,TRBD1,CASSRWTGGYQPQHF,TGTGCCAGCAGCCGCTGGACAGGGGGCTATCAGCCCCAGCATTTT